One and the same sample provided the 27 T cell receptor beta chains below, sequenced in a study of T-cell memory formation after mild COVID-19. One entry per CDR3 protein, called by TCRdb with MiXCR from the 5' RACE reads. The table lists 350,000 or so distinct CDR3 sequences, approximately 22% of them singletons. Specimen: PBMCs or a T cell subset sorted from them (not recorded which). The receptors stem from a man between 18 and 35 years old who had mild COVID-19 (a few samples of this study predate the infection). Cell type and time point are not known.

Concerning this clonotype itself: A much larger clone lies a single base off, so this may be a read error. This chain uses TRBV7-6 with TRBJ2-2; D gene uncertain. The CDR3 runs 15 residues. The germline CDR1 and CDR2 sequences are SGHVS and FNYEAQ. The CDR3, as DNA: TGTGCCAGCAGCTTAGGAGTCGCGAACACCTGGGAGCTGTTTTTT. This sequence encodes CASSLGVANTWELFF.

There are a few counts of this clonotype. V is TRBV20-1 and J is TRBJ2-3, with unresolved D. This CDR3 spans 11 amino acids. V lost 6 bases and J 2 bases, leaving 6 bases between the germline ends. Germline-derived CDR1 and CDR2 are DFQATT and SNEGSKA (reference sequence). Here the CDR3 DNA reads TGCAGTGCCCCAGCCACAGATACGCAGTATTTT. Translated, it gives CSAPATDTQYF.

In DNA, the CDR3 is TGTGCCAGCAGTTACTCTCGAGGGCAGTACGAGCAGTACTTC. Translation gives CASSYSRGQYEQYF. The V gene is TRBV6-5, the J gene TRBJ2-7; maybe TRBD2 (5 bases). Germline lookup yields CDR1 MNHEY and CDR2 SVGAGI. The CDR3 runs 14 residues. Trimming shortened V by 0 bases and J by 4 bases, and 10 bases separated the two germline ends.

The J gene is TRBJ2-1, the V gene TRBV29-1; D gene unclear. From germline, CDR1 is SQVTM and CDR2 ANQGSEA. CDR3 length: 14 amino acids. V lost 6 bases and J 5 bases, leaving 17 bases between the germline ends. CDR3 loop: CSVSFRALHNEQFF. The CDR3 bases are TGCAGCGTCTCCTTTAGGGCTTTACACAATGAGCAGTTCTTC.

J is TRBJ1-5 and V is TRBV20-1; TRBD1 might be the D (5 bases). The CDR3 is 15 amino acids. Trimming pared 5 bases from V and 7 bases from J, leaving 21 bases between. Germline loops: CDR1 DFQATT, CDR2 SNEGSKA (reference sequence). The CDR3 region is CSALEMVSGEQPQHF. Written as DNA, the CDR3 is TGCAGTGCTCTAGAGATGGTGTCGGGGGAACAGCCCCAGCATTTT.

V and J are TRBV27 and TRBJ2-3; 11 bases are shared with TRBD2. This CDR3 is 20 amino acids long. V was clipped by 4 bases and J by 0 bases; unmatched bases: 15. Germline V gene sequence: CDR1 MNHEY, CDR2 SMNVEV (reference sequence). In DNA, the CDR3 is TGTGCCAGCAGTTCCTCTAAGGACTCTAGCGGGGGGCCTAGCACAGATACGCAGTATTTT. Residues: CASSSSKDSSGGPSTDTQYF.

This clonotype came up a few times. The gene calls are TRBV5-6 and TRBJ1-2, with D unclear. The CDR3 has 11 residues. The V and J ends lost 4 bases and 4 bases respectively, with 5 bases between them. CDR1 and CDR2 (germline): SGHDT, YYEEEE. CDR3 in amino acids: CASSIGYGYTF. In nucleotides, the CDR3 is TGTGCCAGCAGCATCGGCTATGGCTACACCTTC.

This clonotype was found a few times. The J gene is TRBJ2-7, the V gene TRBV5-1; no clear D gene. Germline values: CDR1 SGHRS, CDR2 YFSETQ. Trimming stripped 0 bases from V and 3 bases from J, with 13 bases between. This CDR3 comprises 15 residues. The CDR3 loop reads CASSLAILTDYEQYF. CDR3 DNA sequence: TGCGCCAGCAGCTTGGCCATACTGACGGACTACGAGCAGTACTTC.

J is TRBJ2-2 and V is TRBV9; perhaps TRBD1 as D (6 bases). V was trimmed by 0 bases and J by 7 bases, leaving 10 bases between them. CDR1 is SGDLS and CDR2 is YYNGEE in the germline V gene. The CDR3 is made up of 14 amino acids. The DNA of the CDR3 is TGTGCCAGCAGCGTAGGGCAGGGGCACGGGGAGCTGTTTTTT. The encoded protein is CASSVGQGHGELFF.

V usage is TRBV7-3 and J usage is TRBJ2-3; possibly TRBD1 for D (5 bases). The V end lost 2 bases, the J end lost 2 bases, and 14 bases lay between the germline ends. The CDR3 totals 16 residues. The germline gives CDR1 SGHTA, CDR2 FQGTGA. CDR3: CASSLGQGTYTDTQYF. In nucleotides, the CDR3 is TGTGCCAGCAGCTTAGGGCAGGGCACATACACAGATACGCAGTATTTT.

The rearrangement links TRBV20-1 to TRBJ2-1; weak D call: TRBD1 (6 bases). CDR3 length: 13 residues. CDR1 and CDR2 (germline): DFQATT, SNEGSKA (reference sequence). V lost 3 bases, J lost 7 bases, and 13 bases lay in between. The chain's CDR3 is CSARVTGGNEQFF. CDR3 bases: TGCAGTGCTAGGGTGACAGGCGGGAATGAGCAGTTCTTC.

This clonotype was picked up a small number of times. V gene TRBV10-3 combines with J gene TRBJ2-2; TRBD2 is a possible D gene (6 bases). The CDR3 loop spans 17 amino acids. The V and J ends lost 8 bases and 8 bases respectively, with 27 bases between them. CDR1 and CDR2 from the germline V gene are ENHRY and SYGVKD. The CDR3, as DNA: TGTGCCATCCTCTCCTCCCCCGGGACCGGGGGTAGTGGGGAGCTGTTTTTT. It codes for CAILSSPGTGGSGELFF.

This clonotype was seen a handful of times. V gene TRBV29-1 combines with J gene TRBJ2-7, with D possibly being TRBD2 (5 bases). The CDR3 consists of 11 residues. Germline V gene data show CDR1 as SQVTM and CDR2 as ANQGSEA. The V and J ends lost 7 bases and 4 bases respectively, with 11 bases between them. CDR3 sequence (DNA): TGCAGCGCTTCTCGGGATTACGAGCAGTACTTC. This gives the protein CSASRDYEQYF.

This clonotype was observed a few times. The V call is TRBV4-1, the J call TRBJ2-5, with 7 bases matching TRBD2. Germline-derived CDR1 and CDR2 are MGHRA and YSYEKL. This CDR3 comprises 15 residues. Trimming cost V 1 base and J 2 bases; bases outside gene matches: 4. This chain's CDR3 is CASSQVPGLQETQYF. The CDR3, as DNA: TGCGCCAGCAGCCAAGTCCCGGGACTACAAGAGACCCAGTACTTC.

In its sample, this clonotype was seen a few times. The V and J genes are TRBV6-2 or TRBV6-3 and TRBJ2-5, with D tentatively TRBD2 (5 bases). The CDR3 is 15 residues long. The ends were cut back, 3 bases at V and 1 base at J, with 12 bases in the middle. Germline assignment: CDR1 MNHEY and CDR2 SVGEGT. The CDR3 protein is CASSYLDLGQETQYF. In DNA, the CDR3 is TGTGCCAGCAGTTATTTGGACTTAGGCCAAGAGACCCAGTACTTC.

The chain employs TRBV10-3 and TRBJ1-5; D remains unclear. Per germline, CDR1 ENHRY and CDR2 SYGVKD. The CDR3 consists of 12 residues. Trimming stripped 2 bases from V and 9 bases from J, with 8 bases between. The DNA of the CDR3 is TGTGCCATCAGTGAGCCCGGAACGCCCCAGCATTTT. The encoded protein is CAISEPGTPQHF.

V and J are TRBV10-3 and TRBJ2-1, with D tentatively TRBD1 (6 bases). This CDR3 is built from 16 residues. V dropped 2 bases and J dropped 9 bases, with 20 bases sitting between them. CDR1 and CDR2 from the germline V gene are ENHRY and SYGVKD. The CDR3 bases are TGTGCCATCAGTGAGCCGGAGCGGACATTAGGGGGTGAGCAGTTCTTC. It codes for CAISEPERTLGGEQFF.

This clonotype was counted a few times. The V gene is TRBV21-1, the J gene TRBJ2-7; the table's D call, TRBD2, was not checked against the DNA. TRBV21-1 is designated a pseudogene. CDR3 size: 17 residues. In DNA form, the CDR3 reads TGTGCCAGCAGCGCCCTCGGGTTAGGGATGAACTACTACGAGCAGTACGTC. This translates into CASSALGLGMNYYEQYV.

This clonotype has just a few counts. This chain joins TRBV3-1 and TRBJ2-1; D might be TRBD1 (5 bases). V was clipped by 4 bases and J by 4 bases, with 23 bases between them. The germline CDR1 and CDR2 sequences are LGHDT and YNNKEL (reference sequence). CDR3 length equals 18 residues. CDR3 coding DNA: TGTGCCAGCAGCCCCTTAACGCAGCAGGGTATAAGGTACAATGAGCAGTTCTTC. Amino acids: CASSPLTQQGIRYNEQFF.

The V and J genes are TRBV12-3 or TRBV12-4 and TRBJ1-2, with a possible D match to TRBD1 (6 bases). The ends were cut back, 6 bases at V and 4 bases at J, with 12 bases in the middle. The CDR3 has 13 amino acids. CDR3 DNA sequence: TGTGCCAGCAGGACAGGCGGCACCTATGGCTACACCTTC. This sequence encodes CASRTGGTYGYTF.

This clonotype occurred a few times. The rearrangement links TRBV10-3 to TRBJ2-7; possible D gene TRBD2, 6 bases. V dropped 0 bases and J dropped 6 bases, with 9 bases sitting between them. This CDR3 spans 13 amino acids. CDR1 and CDR2 from the germline V gene are ENHRY and SYGVKD. CDR3 protein: CAISESPGLEQYF. CDR3 nucleotides: TGTGCCATCAGTGAGTCGCCGGGACTCGAGCAGTACTTC.

This sequence joins TRBV7-2 and TRBJ1-5; D uncertain. CDR3 size: 15 residues. The V end was cut by 2 bases, the J end by 2 bases, with 10 bases between. Germline-derived CDR1 and CDR2 are SGHTA and FQGNSA. The CDR3 loop is CASSLMLGRNQPQHF. The DNA of the CDR3 is TGTGCCAGCAGCTTAATGTTAGGGCGCAATCAGCCCCAGCATTTT.

This chain uses TRBV6-1 with TRBJ1-2; a weak D match, TRBD1 (5 bases). This CDR3 region has 13 residues. Trimming pared 8 bases from V and 3 bases from J, leaving 13 bases between. CDR1 is MNHNS and CDR2 is SASEGT in the germline V gene. The CDR3 sequence: CASGAVTDYGYTF. The CDR3 nucleotides read TGTGCCAGCGGGGCGGTGACGGACTATGGCTACACCTTC.

This clonotype has a count of ten or more. The chain joins TRBV4-3 to TRBJ2-1; maybe TRBD2 (5 bases). Trimming took off 5 bases at V and 0 bases at J, with 11 bases between the two ends. Germline CDR1 is LGHNA and CDR2 is YSLEER. The CDR3 contains 15 residues. CDR3 nucleotides: TGCGCCAGCAGCGAGGGCACAAGCTCCTACAATGAGCAGTTCTTC. Translating gives CASSEGTSSYNEQFF.

The chain uses TRBV11-2 and TRBJ2-1; 9 bases are shared with TRBD2. Germline V gene lookup returns CDR1 SGHAT and CDR2 FQNNGV. CDR3 length: 13 residues. J gave up 9 bases and V 5 bases, and 5 bases lay outside the gene matches. For the CDR3, the DNA is TGTGCCAGCAGCCCAAGACTAGCGGTTGAGCAGTTCTTC. It encodes CASSPRLAVEQFF.

A remark on this clonotype: An end of the junction differs from the germline gene, which may be a read error. CDR3 nucleotide sequence: TGTTCCAGCGGACGGGAGGGGAACACTGAAGCTTTCTTT. This translates into CSSGREGNTEAFF. The chain uses TRBV2 and TRBJ1-1; unclear D gene. From germline, CDR1 is SNHLY and CDR2 FYNNEI. CDR3 length equals 13 residues.

This clonotype was seen many times. The CDR3 coding sequence is TGTGCCAGCTCACGGGACAGGGTGAACACTGAAGCTTTCTTT. Translation: CASSRDRVNTEAFF. The chain uses TRBV12-3 or TRBV12-4 and TRBJ1-1; 9 bases match TRBD1. Trimming took 8 bases from V and 0 from J; bases not matched to a gene: 4. The CDR3 sequence is 14 residues long.